This T cell receptor (beta chain) is drawn from a study of blood T cell repertoires in COVID-19. Study context: From the United States, Italy and Spain came samples of acute and convalescent COVID-19. T cells, B-cell-depleted T cells, or PBMCs supplied cDNA or gDNA.

Clinical histories supplied by participants themselves formed the basis of cohort assignment. Either two negative PCRs, clearance, or symptom resolution qualified Cohort 3 donors as recovered. Worth noting for this clone: At one end the junction does not follow the germline gene, possibly because of a read error.

The assay was immunoSEQ multiplex PCR, and TCRdb's table has in-frame clones only and misses some. Counted here are around 310,000 clones, over 75% occurring once; the ten biggest clones make up about 5%. CDR1 SGHRS and CDR2 YFSETQ come from the germline V gene. This CDR3 has 16 residues. The origin of this receptor is a man aged 25-45 years who had recovered from COVID-19. The material sequenced was PBMCs or T cells enriched from blood (not recorded which). The V and J genes are TRBV5-1 and TRBJ2-3, with 13 bases fitting TRBD2. The CDR3 loop reads CARSLGGTSGVDTQYF. CDR3 coding DNA: TGCGCCCGCAGCTTGGGGGGGACTAGCGGGGTCGATACGCAGTATTTT.